This T cell receptor beta chain was observed in a study of shared T cell receptors in the human thymus. The ends were cut back, 8 bases at V and 4 bases at J, with 18 bases in the middle. The germline gives CDR1 MDHEN, CDR2 SYDVKM. The CDR3 is made up of 15 amino acids. Generated by immunoSEQ multiplex PCR, the TCRdb table keeps only in-frame clones and is missing some. The sample records over 650,000 clones, roughly 86% being singletons. These data were likewise used in another study, on human thymus T cells. That paper adds: Donation came from healthy Finnish infants having corrective surgery for congenital heart defects. Thymic tissue was derived from resections collected during corrective heart surgery. As related research reported, thymic repertoires overlapped highly among unrelated individuals.

The TCR was taken from a boy younger than two with a congenital heart defect. The source material was thymocytes. V gene TRBV28 combines with J gene TRBJ1-5, with a possible D match to TRBD1 (6 bases). The chain's CDR3 is CASLSGTPGNQPQHF. The CDR3 bases are TGTGCCAGCTTGTCCGGGACACCTGGGAATCAGCCCCAGCATTTT.